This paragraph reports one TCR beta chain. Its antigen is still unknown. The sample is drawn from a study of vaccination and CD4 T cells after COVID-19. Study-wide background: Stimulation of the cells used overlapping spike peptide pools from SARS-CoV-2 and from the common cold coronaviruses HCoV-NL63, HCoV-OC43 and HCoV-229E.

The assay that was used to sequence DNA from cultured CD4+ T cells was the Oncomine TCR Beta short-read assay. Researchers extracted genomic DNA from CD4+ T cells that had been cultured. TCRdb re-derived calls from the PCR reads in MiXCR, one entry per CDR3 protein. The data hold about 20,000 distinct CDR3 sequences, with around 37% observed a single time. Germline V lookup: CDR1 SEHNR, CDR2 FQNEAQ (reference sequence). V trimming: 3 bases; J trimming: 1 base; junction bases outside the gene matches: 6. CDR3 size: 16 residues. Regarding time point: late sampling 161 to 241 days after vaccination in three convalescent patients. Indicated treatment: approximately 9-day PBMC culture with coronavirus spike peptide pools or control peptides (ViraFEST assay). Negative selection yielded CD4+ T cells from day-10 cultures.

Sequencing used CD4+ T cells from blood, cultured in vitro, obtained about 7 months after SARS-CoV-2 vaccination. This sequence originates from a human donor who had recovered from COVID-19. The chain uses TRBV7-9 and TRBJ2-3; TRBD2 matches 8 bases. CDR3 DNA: TGTGCCAGCAGCTTGAGTAGCGGGATAGGCACAGATACGCAGTATTTT. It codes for CASSLSSGIGTDTQYF.